This T cell receptor (beta chain) was profiled in a study of blood T cell repertoires in COVID-19. Study details: Sites across the United States, Italy and Spain contributed samples from acute and convalescent COVID-19. Nucleic acid was either cDNA or gDNA, and it came from T cells, B-cell-depleted T cells, or PBMCs.

CDR3 size: 15 residues. CDR1 and CDR2 from the germline V gene are SEHNR and FQNEAQ (reference sequence). The junction had 9 bases not matched to a gene; V was cut back by 4 bases and J by 5 bases. Original processing methods: Reference gene primer amplification gave estimated nucleated cell counts. Libraries were prepared by immunoSEQ multiplex PCR; TCRdb keeps only in-frame clonotypes and omits some of them. The V and J calls and clone size are taken from that table; D and trimming were inferred from the DNA. The profile covers some 140,000 clones, with about 89% appearing a single time and around 0.55% taken by the ten largest.

Material: peripheral blood. The chain employs TRBV7-9 and TRBJ2-5, with TRBD1 matching 8 bases. The source of this sequence is a man between 45 and 60 years old with acute or convalescent COVID-19. This CDR3 reads CASSYQGARGETQYF. In DNA form, the CDR3 reads TGTGCCAGCAGCTACCAGGGGGCTCGGGGGGAGACCCAGTACTTC.